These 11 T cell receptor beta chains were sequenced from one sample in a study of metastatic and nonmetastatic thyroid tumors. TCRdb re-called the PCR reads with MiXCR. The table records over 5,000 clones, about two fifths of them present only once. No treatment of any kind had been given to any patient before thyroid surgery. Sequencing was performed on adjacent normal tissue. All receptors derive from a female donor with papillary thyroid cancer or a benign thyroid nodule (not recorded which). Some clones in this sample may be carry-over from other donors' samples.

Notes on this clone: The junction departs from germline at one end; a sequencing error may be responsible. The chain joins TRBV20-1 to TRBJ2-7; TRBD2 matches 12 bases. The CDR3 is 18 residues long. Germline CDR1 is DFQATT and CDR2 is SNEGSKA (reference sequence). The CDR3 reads CSASGVLAGGFFSYDQYF. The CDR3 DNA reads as TGCAGTGCTAGTGGGGTTCTAGCGGGAGGGTTTTTTAGCTACGATCAGTACTTC.

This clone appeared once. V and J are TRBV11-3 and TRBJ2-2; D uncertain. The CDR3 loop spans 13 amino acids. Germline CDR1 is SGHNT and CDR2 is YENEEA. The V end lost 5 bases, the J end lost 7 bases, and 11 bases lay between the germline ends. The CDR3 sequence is CASSPPYGGELFF. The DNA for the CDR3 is TGTGCCAGCAGCCCCCCTTATGGCGGGGAGCTGTTTTTT.

The CDR3 DNA sequence: TGCGCCAGCAGCTTTGCCTTGGCCTACAATGAGCAGTTCTTC. Translating gives CASSFALAYNEQFF. The rearrangement links TRBV5-1 to TRBJ2-1, with no clear D. The ends were cut back, 2 bases at V and 2 bases at J, with 8 bases in the middle. CDR1 is SGHRS, CDR2 YFSETQ, per germline. This CDR3 region has 14 residues. The full variable domain, its missing parts supplied by reference TRBV5-1 and TRBJ2-1, is KAGVTQTPRYLIKTRGQQVTLSCSPISGHRSVSWYQQTPGQGLQFLFEYFSETQRNKGNFPGRFSGRQFSNSRSEMNVSTLELGDSALYLCASSFALAYNEQFFGPGTRLTVL.

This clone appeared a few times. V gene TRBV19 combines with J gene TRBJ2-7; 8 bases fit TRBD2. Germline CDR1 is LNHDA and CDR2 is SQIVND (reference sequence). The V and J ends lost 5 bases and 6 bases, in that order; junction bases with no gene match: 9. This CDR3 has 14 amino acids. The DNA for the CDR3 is TGTGCCAGTAGTTCGGGGACTAGTTTCAGCGAGCAGTACTTC. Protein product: CASSSGTSFSEQYF.

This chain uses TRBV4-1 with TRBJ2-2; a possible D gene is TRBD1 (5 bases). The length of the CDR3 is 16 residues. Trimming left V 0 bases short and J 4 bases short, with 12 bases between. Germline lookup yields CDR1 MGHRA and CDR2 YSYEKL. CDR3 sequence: CASSQEGQGLTGELFF. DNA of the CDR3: TGCGCCAGCAGCCAAGAGGGGCAGGGTCTCACCGGGGAGCTGTTTTTT.

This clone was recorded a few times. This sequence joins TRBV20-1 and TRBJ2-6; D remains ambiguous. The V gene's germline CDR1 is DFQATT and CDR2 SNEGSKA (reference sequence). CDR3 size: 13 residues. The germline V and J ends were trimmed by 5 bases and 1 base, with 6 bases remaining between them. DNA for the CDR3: TGCAGTGCTGCCGTGTCTGGGGCCAACGTCCTGACTTTC. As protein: CSAAVSGANVLTF.

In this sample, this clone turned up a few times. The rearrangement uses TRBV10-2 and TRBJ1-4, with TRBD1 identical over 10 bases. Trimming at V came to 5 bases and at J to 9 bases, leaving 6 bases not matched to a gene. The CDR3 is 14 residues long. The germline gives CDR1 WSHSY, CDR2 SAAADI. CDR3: CASSTGTGAQKLFF. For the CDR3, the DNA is TGCGCCAGCAGTACCGGGACAGGGGCACAAAAACTGTTTTTT.

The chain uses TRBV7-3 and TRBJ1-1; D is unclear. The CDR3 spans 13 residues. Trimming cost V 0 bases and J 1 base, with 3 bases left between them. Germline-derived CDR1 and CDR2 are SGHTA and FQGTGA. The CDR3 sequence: CASSLTGNTEAFF. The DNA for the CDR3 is TGTGCCAGCAGCTTAACGGGGAACACTGAAGCTTTCTTT. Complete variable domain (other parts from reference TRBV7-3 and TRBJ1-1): GAGVSQTPSNKVTEKGKYVELRCDPISGHTALYWYRQSLGQGPEFLIYFQGTGAADDSGLPNDRFFAVRPEGSVSTLKIQRTERGDSAVYLCASSLTGNTEAFFGQGTRLTVV.

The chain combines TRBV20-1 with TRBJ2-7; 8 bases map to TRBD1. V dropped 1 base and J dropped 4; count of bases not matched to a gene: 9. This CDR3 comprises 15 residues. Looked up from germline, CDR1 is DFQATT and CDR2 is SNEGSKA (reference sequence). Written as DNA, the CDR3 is TGCAGTGCTAGAGGGCCCCAGGGGGCATGGTACGAGCAGTACTTC. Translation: CSARGPQGAWYEQYF.

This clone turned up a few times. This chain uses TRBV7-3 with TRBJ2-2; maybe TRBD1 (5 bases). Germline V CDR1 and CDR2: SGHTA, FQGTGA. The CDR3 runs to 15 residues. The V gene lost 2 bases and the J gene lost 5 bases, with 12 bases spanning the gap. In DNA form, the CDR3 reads TGTGCCAGCAGCTTAGGCCAGGGTGGGACCGGGGAGCTGTTTTTT. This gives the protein CASSLGQGGTGELFF.

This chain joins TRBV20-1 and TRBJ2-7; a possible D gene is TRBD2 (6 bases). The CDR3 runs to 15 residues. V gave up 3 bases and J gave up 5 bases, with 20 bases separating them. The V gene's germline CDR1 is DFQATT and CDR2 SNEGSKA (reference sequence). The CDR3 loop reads CSARRSGTPGNEQYF. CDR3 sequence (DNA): TGCAGTGCTAGGAGGTCCGGGACTCCGGGGAACGAGCAGTACTTC.